The sequence of this T cell receptor (beta chain) was determined in a study of beta chain features in type 1 diabetes (dated by TCRdb to about 2018). At the level of the whole study: Mean age, gender distribution, total cell number and subset yield were not different between patients and healthy donors. Regulatory and stem cell-like memory subsets were obtained from only 8 patients and roughly eight healthy donors, while naive and central memory subsets were obtained from all 30 or so donors. A total of roughly 100 million sorted cells were examined across all samples, and a strong correlation was observed between cell number per subset and RNA yield. In the study, recently diagnosed type 1 diabetes patients and matched healthy donors were compared on the TCRB repertoires of their sorted circulating CD4+ T cell subsets.

From each donor, a single peripheral blood sample of around 120 mL on average was drawn into heparinised tubes. Naive, central memory, regulatory and stem cell-like memory CD4+ T cells were sorted on a BD FACSAria II using a panel including CD45RO, CCR7, CD25, CD127, CD95 and CD27. Every sorted population had a purity above 95%. PBMCs were isolated immediately by Lymphoprep density gradient centrifugation and stained directly without culture. So that batch effects would be minimized, each experiment stained and sorted samples in pairs, pairing one healthy donor with one patient. Via the germline V gene (reference sequence), CDR1 is SGHNT and CDR2 YYREEE. The CDR3 runs 16 amino acids, cysteine and phenylalanine included. The entry retains the CDR3 DNA only, 48 bases that are in frame from base 1. V is pruned by 3 bases and J by 4 bases, leaving 9 bases of the junction without a gene match. The investigation overall reported the following: PCR may preferentially amplify shorter templates, but because patient and control samples were amplified and corrected together, any resulting skew would affect both groups equally. Patients with type 1 diabetes made fewer insertions and deleted more nucleotides at VDJ recombination sites, implying thymic rearrangement abnormalities. HLA sub-analyses involved small numbers of individuals, so any influence of HLA type on TCRB rearrangement remained unresolved. A moderate but significant shortening of TCRB CDR3 length was observed in type 1 diabetes patients in all four CD4+ subsets. The naive, central memory and regulatory TCRB repertoires appeared to resemble one another more closely among patients than among healthy donors. Because cDNA was sequenced instead of genomic DNA, highly expressing activated cells could be over-represented, though the groups showed no difference in activation or CD3 levels.

All of the isolated RNA was reverse transcribed with the High Capacity cDNA Reverse Transcription Kit, so expressed TCRB transcripts were sequenced. Survey-depth immunoSEQ sequencing was performed on stem cell-like memory T cell samples, with an average of around 930,000 total reads per sample. Sorted cells were lysed in RLT buffer and RNA was extracted with DNase-treated RNeasy Micro or Mini kits, depending on cell number. Each cell subset was processed separately to prevent cross-contamination, with patient and healthy donor samples processed together. The immunoSEQ multiplex PCR was used to amplify TCRB sequences from cDNA, generating 87-bp fragments that spanned the CDR3 region. Amplicons were sequenced on the Illumina HiSeq platform. Per the source publication's procedure: PCR bias was computationally corrected using synthetic template baselines, reads within Hamming distance 2 were collapsed, and singletons that could not be merged were discarded. By aligning reads against IMGT, V, D and J genes, CDR3 length, and insertions or deletions at six rearrangement sites were assigned. Within each subset, clonotype counts were normalized to sorted cell number, after which true diversity and Gini coefficients were computed with the tcR R package. The overlap coefficient, calculated on TCRB nucleotide sequences, was used to measure repertoire sharing. Imported from immuneACCESS, the table was reduced by TCRdb to in-frame sequences with V and J called. These copies leave out some clones; in studies compared against another copy, an unresolved V gene accounts for under half, and the cause of the remainder is not known. V, J and clone size reflect that table, while D and trimming were determined from the DNA. For this sample the table gives some 44,000 clones, of which around 50% were detected only once. The biggest ten clones account for 0.2% to 0.3% of the sample.

About this clone: The antigen it recognizes is unknown. No much larger clonotype is one base removed from it; base qualities were not supplied.

Source material: stem cell memory CD4+ T cells from blood. In the paper's terms, the cell subset or site label means: stem cell-like memory CD4+ T cells. The receptor was derived from a woman in her thirties in good health. The rearranged segments are TRBV5-4 and TRBJ1-3, with 8 bases matching TRBD1. The CDR3 amino acid sequence is: CASSYRGQGPGNTIYF. The nucleotide sequence is given as TGTGCCAGCAGCTATCGAGGACAGGGCCCCGGAAACACCATATATTTT.